This TCR beta chain emerged from a study of CD8 T cells in ankylosing spondylitis. Notes on the study in general: It was reported that disease-linked clones were significantly enriched in matched ankylosing spondylitis synovial fluid. A TCR beta motif of eight or nine highly homologous variants seemed to mark ankylosing spondylitis blood. Previous work reported some of these motif variants in the synovial fluid and blood of reactive arthritis. With a CD8+ phenotype, disease-linked clones were relatively rare in peripheral blood.

Of note for this clonotype: Antigen: not known.

Quantitative molecular-barcoded 5'-RACE generated the TCR beta libraries. One entry per CDR3 protein results from TCRdb running MiXCR on the 5' RACE reads. There are fewer than 750,000 distinct CDR3 sequences in the sample; over 15% occur only once, and under 20% lies in the top ten. CDR1 is ENHRY and CDR2 is SYGVKD in the germline V gene. This CDR3 spans 16 amino acids. Trimming cost V 5 bases and J 5 bases; bases outside gene matches: 10. The sample taken for sequencing was blood, either unsorted or a sorted T cell fraction (not recorded which). The clonotype originates from a male donor with ankylosing spondylitis. The gene calls are TRBV10-3 and TRBJ2-5, with TRBD1 identical over 11 bases. The CDR3 sequence is CAISPGGTGGSETQYF. Here the CDR3 DNA reads TGTGCCATCAGTCCTGGCGGGACAGGGGGTTCGGAGACCCAGTACTTC.